This T cell receptor beta chain comes out of a study of T cells in Graves' hyperthyroidism and ophthalmopathy. About the research overall: The blood sample was taken at first diagnosis, before treatment began.

CDR3 size: 14 residues. CDR1 is LGHDT and CDR2 is YNNKEL in the germline V gene (reference sequence). Trimming removed 6 bases at V and 5 bases at J, with 13 bases between. This clonotype has ten or more counts. RNA transcripts served as the template for amplifying TCR beta CDR3 regions. First-round RT-PCR of the TCR CDR3 relied on the HTBI primer set. TCRdb independently ran MiXCR on the multiplex PCR reads; one entry per CDR3 protein. The sample holds approximately 400,000 distinct CDR3 sequences, about 16% seen once. The source material was blood. The chain carries TRBV3-1 and TRBJ2-2; D is unresolved. The receptor's source is a woman aged 25 to 39 with Graves' hyperthyroidism. CDR3 protein: CASRRVVRTGELFF. In nucleotides, the CDR3 is TGTGCCAGCAGACGCGTTGTTCGGACCGGGGAGCTGTTTTTT.